This TCR beta chain was captured by sequencing in a study of blood T cell repertoires in COVID-19. Turning to the study itself: Whether acute or convalescent, the COVID-19 samples came from the United States, Italy and Spain. From T cells, B-cell-depleted T cells, or PBMCs came the material, which was cDNA or gDNA.

Trimming stripped 7 bases from V and 8 bases from J, with 19 bases between. This CDR3 spans 14 amino acids. From germline, CDR1 is MNHNY and CDR2 SVGAGI (reference sequence). Original analysis: Nucleated cell counts were estimated from reference gene primer amplification. Assay: immunoSEQ multiplex PCR; the TCRdb copy retains only in-frame clones and omits some. D and trimming were read from the DNA, whereas the V and J calls and clone size are those reported in that table. Of 130,000 to 150,000 clones in the sample, roughly 80% are singletons; the top ten hold 3.5% to 4%. The clonotype originates from a man between 65 and 80 years old who had recovered from COVID-19. Sequences were obtained from peripheral blood. The V call is TRBV6-6, the J call TRBJ2-3; tentatively, D is TRBD2 (6 bases). CDR3 bases: TGTGCCAGCATCCCGGGTGGGACTCTGGGTACGCAGTATTTT. Residues: CASIPGGTLGTQYF.